A selection of T cell receptor beta chains follows, all from one sample in a study of blood T cell repertoires in COVID-19. Generated by immunoSEQ multiplex PCR, the TCRdb table keeps only in-frame clones and is missing some. The sample carries around 320,000 clones, 75% to 85% recorded once. Sequencing used peripheral blood. Source of these receptors: a human donor in a cohort sampled during active COVID-19. Each CDR3 is given without its conserved first and last residue. Where a row states a size, it is once, few, many or the class of an expanded clone; other rows omit it.

TRBV27	TRBJ1-2	-	ASRPLGGDYGYT
TRBV7-8	TRBJ2-2	-	ASSLERTASAGELF
TRBV28	TRBJ2-2	-	ASEGAGTGELF
TRBV27	TRBJ1-4	-	ASSFSSRGEKLF
TRBV15	TRBJ2-7	-	ATKEAGGFYEQY
TRBV5-1	TRBJ1-2	-	ASSTGDEQGYYGYT
TRBV12-3/TRBV12-4	TRBJ1-2	-	ASSLQDRVGYT
TRBV7-2	TRBJ2-5	-	ASSHRLEETQY
TRBV7-8	TRBJ2-7	-	ASSLRDRGYEQY
TRBV6-5	TRBJ2-7	-	ASSYSLDRPGDEQY
TRBV5-6	TRBJ2-7	-	ASSLGTTSLSYEQY
TRBV2	TRBJ2-7	-	ASSGQGAYEQY
TRBV5-5	TRBJ2-7	-	ASTSGGDYYEQY
TRBV2	TRBJ1-6	-	ASITGEGYNSPLH
TRBV19	TRBJ2-7	-	ASSIKLAGRYEQY
TRBV5-1	TRBJ2-7	once	ASSLEALGREQY
TRBV24-1	TRBJ1-4	once	ATSDLRVGEKLF
TRBV18	TRBJ1-2	-	ASSPTGNYGYT
TRBV5-6	TRBJ2-3	-	ASSLTVTSTDTQY
TRBV24-1	TRBJ2-1	-	ATSDSRQGTYNEQF
TRBV7-9	TRBJ1-1	-	ASSLARGTGGSAF
TRBV14	TRBJ2-7	once	ASSQGRRAEQY
TRBV7-9	TRBJ1-3	-	ASSTGTAIGY
TRBV6-1	TRBJ1-2	-	ASSEIWDTVTGYT
TRBV5-6	TRBJ2-5	-	ASSLRTGETQY
TRBV12-2	TRBJ1-2	-	ASRLGTLVAKNYGYT
TRBV25-1	TRBJ2-7	-	ASRQGLRYEQY
TRBV24-1	TRBJ1-5	-	ATSDSRQGKQPQH
TRBV12-3/TRBV12-4	TRBJ2-2	-	ASSKGTGELF
TRBV5-4	TRBJ2-1	-	ASSIPPGEQF
TRBV5-6	TRBJ1-2	-	ASVGWDRVKGYT
TRBV19	TRBJ2-2	few	ASSGTLNTGELF
TRBV10-3	TRBJ2-7	-	ATHGTDVSYEQY
TRBV10-3	TRBJ1-2	-	AISELAYGYT
TRBV24-1	TRBJ2-3	-	ATGYESRGGTDTQY
TRBV18	TRBJ2-7	few	ASSPSEASEQY
TRBV5-4	TRBJ2-3	-	ASSLDGGGTDTQY
TRBV12-3/TRBV12-4	TRBJ1-1	-	ASSLVYADEAF
TRBV20-1	TRBJ1-1	-	SASNRAKSTEAF
TRBV5-4	TRBJ2-5	-	ASSLDRDETQY
TRBV6-1	TRBJ1-1	-	ASSETQGI
TRBV24-1	TRBJ1-2	-	ATSDFGGGYT
TRBV30	TRBJ1-5	-	AWSRGNSNQPQH
TRBV6-6	TRBJ1-2	once	ASTISRDGYT
TRBV20-1	TRBJ1-4	-	SARGGEKLF
TRBV18	TRBJ1-2	once	ASSPEASLYGYT
TRBV6-5	TRBJ1-1	-	ASKDRAAEAF
TRBV7-8	TRBJ2-7	-	ASSLAPGTEAYEQY
TRBV21-1	TRBJ1-2	few	ASSKEVTVRDYGYT
TRBV29-1	TRBJ1-3	-	SVENRAGNTIY
TRBV19	TRBJ2-5	-	ASSVTGGETQY